The source of this TCR beta chain is a study of T cell repertoires in cytomegalovirus infection. Turning to the study itself: Public TCR beta signatures indicated both CMV infection and matching HLA type.

TCRdb re-called the reads with MiXCR, one entry per CDR3 protein. The sample carries roughly 310,000 distinct CDR3 sequences, roughly 15% recorded once. Study-level points and caveats: What dominated the ex vivo response were HLA-C-restricted CMV-specific TCR beta clonotypes.

The sample holds many counts of this clonotype. Its antigen is undetermined. CDR1 MNHEY and CDR2 SVGEGT come from the germline V gene. The V end lost 0 bases, the J end lost 6 bases, and 15 bases lay between the germline ends. The CDR3 is 15 residues long. Material: PBMCs. This clonotype was sampled from a human donor in good health (CMV status not recorded). Some clones in this sample may be carry-over from other donors' samples. The chain employs TRBV6-2 or TRBV6-3 and TRBJ2-7; TRBD2 is a possible D gene (8 bases). The CDR3 protein is CASSYSTGTRREQYF. CDR3 nucleotides: TGTGCCAGCAGTTACTCGACAGGGACTAGACGCGAGCAGTACTTC.